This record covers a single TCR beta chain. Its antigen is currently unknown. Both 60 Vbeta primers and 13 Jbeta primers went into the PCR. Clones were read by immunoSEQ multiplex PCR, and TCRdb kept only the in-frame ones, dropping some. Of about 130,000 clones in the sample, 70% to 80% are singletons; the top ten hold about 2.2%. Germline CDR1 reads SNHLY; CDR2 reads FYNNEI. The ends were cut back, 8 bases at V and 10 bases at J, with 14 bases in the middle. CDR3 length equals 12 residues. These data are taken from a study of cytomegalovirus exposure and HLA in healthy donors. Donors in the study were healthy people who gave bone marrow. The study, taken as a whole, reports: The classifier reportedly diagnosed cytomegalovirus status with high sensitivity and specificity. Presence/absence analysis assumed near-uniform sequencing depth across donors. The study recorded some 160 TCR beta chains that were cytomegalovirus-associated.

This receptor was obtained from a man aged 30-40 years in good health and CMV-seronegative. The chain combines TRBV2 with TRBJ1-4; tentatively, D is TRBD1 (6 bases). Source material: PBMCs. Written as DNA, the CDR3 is TGTGCCAGCGGTACAGGGTTTGGAAAACTGTTTTTT. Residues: CASGTGFGKLFF.